One and the same sample provided the 19 T cell receptor beta chains below, sequenced in a study of STAT3 mutations in large granular lymphocyte leukemia. The antigens of these receptors remain unknown. Profiling relied on immunoSEQ multiplex PCR, and the TCRdb table lists in-frame clones only, not all of them. This sample carries nearly 25,000 clones, over 90% of them seen once, and the ten largest clones take more than 6%. General study points: At least one immunodominant TCR beta clonotype appeared in every T-cell large granular lymphocyte leukemia patient.

Material for sequencing was peripheral blood mononuclear cells. Receptors were obtained from a man aged 40-55 years with T-cell large granular lymphocyte leukemia. Some clones in this sample may be carry-over from other donors' samples.

The genes are TRBV4-1 and TRBJ2-7; tentative D call: TRBD2 (7 bases). Germline CDR1 is MGHRA and CDR2 is YSYEKL. The V gene lost 0 bases and the J gene lost 3 bases, with 12 bases spanning the gap. The CDR3 is 15 amino acids. The CDR3 DNA follows: TGCGCCAGCAGCCAAGACTCAGGGGACTACTACGAGCAGTACTTC. Translated, it gives CASSQDSGDYYEQYF.

The V gene is TRBV5-4, the J gene TRBJ1-2, with D uncertain. CDR1 and CDR2 (germline): SGHNT, YYREEE (reference sequence). The ends were cut back, 3 bases at V and 4 bases at J, with 4 bases in the middle. CDR3 length: 11 residues. The CDR3 region has the DNA TGTGCCAGCAGCTCCCTCTATGGCTACACCTTC. Translated, it gives CASSSLYGYTF.

This clone was detected only once. V usage is TRBV7-9 and J usage is TRBJ1-1, with D perhaps TRBD1 (5 bases). Trimming left V 5 bases short and J 2 bases short, with 9 bases between. CDR1 is SEHNR and CDR2 is FQNEAQ in the germline V gene (reference sequence). The CDR3 sequence is 13 residues long. CDR3 loop: CASSPGGNTEAFF. CDR3 nucleotides: TGTGCCAGCAGCCCTGGGGGAAACACTGAAGCTTTCTTT.

This chain connects TRBV14 to TRBJ2-3; no definite D call. The ends were cut back, 1 base at V and 7 bases at J, with 3 bases in the middle. Germline V gene data show CDR1 as SGHDN and CDR2 as FVKESK. The CDR3 contains 11 residues. Written as DNA, the CDR3 is TGTGCCAGCAGCCAAGGTAATACGCAGTATTTT. This translates into CASSQGNTQYF.

This chain uses TRBV7-2 with TRBJ2-3; 16 bases map to TRBD2. V trimming: 0 bases; J trimming: 1 base; junction bases outside the gene matches: 10. This CDR3 has 21 residues. Per germline, CDR1 SGHTA and CDR2 FQGNSA. The chain's CDR3 is CASSLAPPGLAGGRGTDTQYF. As DNA, the CDR3 is TGTGCCAGCAGCTTAGCTCCCCCGGGACTAGCGGGGGGGCGGGGCACAGATACGCAGTATTTT. Looking up the rest from reference TRBV7-2 and TRBJ2-3 gives the full variable domain: GAGVSQSPSNKVTEKGKDVELRCDPISGHTALYWYRQSLGQGLEFLIYFQGNSAPDKSGLPSDRFSAERTGGSVSTLTIQRTQQEDSAVYLCASSLAPPGLAGGRGTDTQYFGPGTRLTVL.

This chain connects TRBV7-9 to TRBJ2-7, with D maybe TRBD1 (5 bases). Trimming took 2 bases from V and 3 from J, leaving 8 bases between them. The germline gives CDR1 SEHNR, CDR2 FQNEAQ (reference sequence). CDR3 length: 13 residues. CDR3 nucleotide sequence: TGTGCCAGCAGCTTAAGTCAGGGCTACGAGCAGTACTTC. Translation: CASSLSQGYEQYF.

The gene calls are TRBV27 and TRBJ2-3; D ambiguous. The CDR3 is 18 residues long. Germline loops: CDR1 MNHEY, CDR2 SMNVEV (reference sequence). V was pared by 0 bases and J by 2 bases, with 18 bases between. The CDR3 nucleotides are TGTGCCAGCAGTTTATCGTCACTACCACAGATTACCACAGATACGCAGTATTTT. This translates into CASSLSSLPQITTDTQYF.

The rearrangement joins TRBV30 to TRBJ2-2; 15 bases map to TRBD2. Germline CDR1 is GTSNPN and CDR2 is SVGIG (reference sequence). V lost 2 bases and J lost 5; bases outside the gene matches: 15. The length of the CDR3 is 20 residues. The CDR3, as DNA: TGTGCCTGGAGTCCGGGGATCATAGGACTAGCGGGGGGGCAAACCGGGGAGCTGTTTTTT. As protein: CAWSPGIIGLAGGQTGELFF.

This sequence joins TRBV14 and TRBJ2-7, with D possibly being TRBD1 (6 bases). Looked up from germline, CDR1 is SGHDN and CDR2 is FVKESK. V was trimmed by 4 bases and J by 4 bases, leaving 17 bases between them. The CDR3 spans 15 residues. CDR3 nucleotides: TGTGCCAGCAGCCGATACGTGGGGGCCTCGTACGAGCAGTACTTC. Encoded protein: CASSRYVGASYEQYF.

The chain carries TRBV11-2 and TRBJ1-4; D gene ambiguous. Looked up from germline, CDR1 is SGHAT and CDR2 is FQNNGV. The CDR3 sequence is 16 residues long. The V gene lost 4 bases and the J gene lost 7 bases, with 19 bases spanning the gap. The CDR3 region is CASSSPSAGAGEKLFF. The CDR3 DNA follows: TGTGCCAGCAGCTCCCCCTCGGCAGGAGCCGGTGAAAAACTGTTTTTT.

The J gene is TRBJ2-7, the V gene TRBV7-9; 9 bases are a match to TRBD1. Germline trimming cut 5 bases from V and 4 bases from J; bases unmatched to any gene: 6. Germline V gene data show CDR1 as SEHNR and CDR2 as FQNEAQ (reference sequence). CDR3 length: 14 amino acids. In DNA, the CDR3 is TGTGCCAGCAGCCCCTCCGGGACAGGGTACGAGCAGTACTTC. Translated: CASSPSGTGYEQYF. Together with reference TRBV7-9 and TRBJ2-7, the CDR3 gives the full variable domain: DTGVSQNPRHKITKRGQNVTFRCDPISEHNRLYWYRQTLGQGPEFLTYFQNEAQLEKSRLLSDRFSAERPKGSFSTLEIQRTEQGDSAMYLCASSPSGTGYEQYFGPGTRLTVT.

The genes are TRBV5-8 and TRBJ2-7; no firm D call. From germline, CDR1 is SGHTS and CDR2 YDEGEE. The CDR3 contains 11 residues. V was pared by 4 bases and J by 3 bases, with 5 bases between. The CDR3: CASSPDYEQYF. CDR3 in DNA: TGTGCCAGCAGCCCCGACTACGAGCAGTACTTC.

The chain couples TRBV4-2 to TRBJ1-4, with D uncertain. Germline V gene sequence: CDR1 LGHNA, CDR2 YNFKEQ. There are 16 residues in the CDR3. The V and J ends lost 0 bases and 8 bases respectively, with 16 bases between them. The CDR3 region has the DNA TGTGCCAGCAGCCAAGAAGGCCCCCCCGGGAGGGAAAAACTGTTTTTT. Its protein product is CASSQEGPPGREKLFF.

This clone was seen just once. This rearrangement joins TRBV4-3 to TRBJ2-7; a possible D gene is TRBD1 (7 bases). V dropped 3 bases and J dropped 0 bases, with 12 bases sitting between them. The CDR3 consists of 15 residues. CDR1 is LGHNA and CDR2 is YSLEER in the germline V gene. This chain's CDR3 is CASSQAGGGSYEQYF. In DNA form, the CDR3 reads TGCGCCAGCAGCCAGGCAGGGGGAGGCTCCTACGAGCAGTACTTC.

The chain combines TRBV7-2 with TRBJ1-5, with D tentatively TRBD1 (5 bases). V gave up 0 bases and J gave up 4 bases, with 16 bases separating them. This CDR3 contains 17 residues. Germline V CDR1 and CDR2: SGHTA, FQGNSA. CDR3 in DNA: TGTGCCAGCAGCTTAGCCCTTTACCAGGGACTAAATCAGCCCCAGCATTTT. This encodes CASSLALYQGLNQPQHF.

V usage is TRBV7-9 and J usage is TRBJ1-2; D unresolved. V was trimmed by 5 bases and J by 7 bases, leaving 8 bases between them. The CDR3 extends over 11 amino acids. Germline values: CDR1 SEHNR, CDR2 FQNEAQ (reference sequence). The CDR3 spells CASSVVTGYTF. The CDR3 region has the DNA TGTGCCAGCAGCGTTGTCACTGGCTACACCTTC.

The rearrangement joins TRBV9 to TRBJ2-3, with D perhaps TRBD2 (7 bases). Germline loops: CDR1 SGDLS, CDR2 YYNGEE. V shed 0 bases and J shed 3 bases, with 14 bases lying between them. The CDR3 loop spans 16 amino acids. The CDR3 loop reads CASSVEIGGLTDTQYF. The CDR3, as DNA: TGTGCCAGCAGCGTAGAGATCGGGGGGCTTACAGATACGCAGTATTTT.

The CDR3 DNA follows: TGTGCCTGGAGTCTTTGGACAGGGGCCGGGTTAGGTTACACCTTC. It encodes CAWSLWTGAGLGYTF. The V gene is TRBV30, the J gene TRBJ1-2, with 9 positions matching TRBD1. The CDR3 sequence is 15 residues long. The V segment lost 2 bases and the J segment 11 bases; nucleotides outside the gene matches: 15. Germline values: CDR1 GTSNPN, CDR2 SVGIG (reference sequence). The complete variable domain, with remaining parts taken from reference TRBV30 and TRBJ1-2, reads SQTIHQWPATLVQPVGSPLSLECTVEGTSNPNLYWYRQAAGRGLQLLFYSVGIGQISSEVPQNLSASRPQDRQFILSSKKLLLSDSGFYLCAWSLWTGAGLGYTFGSGTRLTVV.

The chain has TRBV11-2 and TRBJ1-1; D is unclear. V was trimmed by 0 bases and J by 5 bases, leaving 7 bases between them. The CDR3 length is 13 residues. The germline V gene has CDR1 SGHAT and CDR2 FQNNGV. CDR3 loop: CASSLDRRTEAFF. The DNA of the CDR3 is TGTGCCAGCAGCTTAGACAGGAGGACTGAAGCTTTCTTT. The full variable domain, in which reference TRBV11-2 and TRBJ1-1 provide the parts outside the CDR3, is EAGVAQSPRYKIIEKRQSVAFWCNPISGHATLYWYQQILGQGPKLLIQFQNNGVVDDSQLPKDRFSAERLKGVDSTLKIQPAKLEDSAVYLCASSLDRRTEAFFGQGTRLTVV.